A selection of T cell receptor beta chains follows, all from one sample in a study of metastatic and nonmetastatic thyroid tumors. MiXCR re-clonotyped the PCR reads for TCRdb. The sample holds roughly 34,000 clones, 14% to 15% seen once. The sample consisted of blood. These TCRs come from a male donor with papillary thyroid cancer or a benign thyroid nodule (not recorded which). Some clones in this sample may be carry-over from other donors' samples. CDR3s include the opening cysteine and the closing phenylalanine or tryptophan. A D gene is named only where the DNA matches it firmly. The size field is filled for only some rows; it gives once, few, many or a size class.

NA,NA,TRBV7-8,TRBJ2-1,TGTGCCAGCAGCTTATCGAGTGAGCAGTTCTTC,CASSLSSEQFF
many,NA,TRBV7-2,TRBJ2-1,TGTGCCAGCAGCCTCCGGGGATCGGGGTCCTCCTACAATGAGCAGTTCTTC,CASSLRGSGSSYNEQFF
many,NA,TRBV28,TRBJ1-1,TGTGCCAGCAGTTTAGCGATAACGGGCACTGAAGCTTTCTTT,CASSLAITGTEAFF
many,TRBD1,TRBV2,TRBJ1-1,TGTGCCAGCAGTGACGGGACAGGGGGCTACGCTAACACTGAAGCTTTCTTT,CASSDGTGGYANTEAFF
many,TRBD1,TRBV7-8,TRBJ1-5,TGTGCCAGCAGAAAGGACAGGTCGGCGAATCAGCCCCAGCATTTT,CASRKDRSANQPQHF
many,NA,TRBV27,TRBJ2-7,TGTGCCAGCACTCGGGGTTTAGAGCAGTACTTC,CASTRGLEQYF
many,NA,TRBV30,TRBJ2-3,TGTGCCTGGAGTGTCCCCGGGAGAGGGTCAGATACGCAGTATTTT,CAWSVPGRGSDTQYF
NA,TRBD2,TRBV27,TRBJ2-4,TGTGCCAGCAGTTTATCTGGACTAGCCGGAGGTCCGACAAACATTCAGTACTTC,CASSLSGLAGGPTNIQYF
many,NA,TRBV30,TRBJ1-1,TGTGCCTGGAGTGTCGGAGACAGGAACACTGAAGCTTTCTTT,CAWSVGDRNTEAFF
medium-sized,NA,TRBV6-2/TRBV6-3,TRBJ1-2,TGTGCCAGCAGTTTTGGATACCGGGGGAACTATGGCTACACCTTC,CASSFGYRGNYGYTF
NA,NA,TRBV20-1,TRBJ2-1,TGCAGTGCTTGGGGATTGCAGCGGTACAAGCAGTTCTTC,CSAWGLQRYKQFF
many,NA,TRBV2,TRBJ1-5,TGTGCCAGCAGTGAGGGGCAGGGAACGGCCCAGCATTTT,CASSEGQGTAQHF
medium-sized,NA,TRBV6-1,TRBJ1-6,TGTGCCAGCAGCTCCGACAGGCTCAAAAGTTCACCCCTCCACTTT,CASSSDRLKSSPLHF
many,NA,TRBV29-1,TRBJ2-7,TGCAGCGTTGAAGACGGGAGCGGCGAGCAGTACTTC,CSVEDGSGEQYF
many,TRBD1,TRBV5-1,TRBJ1-1,TGCGCCAGCTCTGGACAGGGCCACACTGAAGCTTTCTTT,CASSGQGHTEAFF
NA,TRBD1,TRBV10-1,TRBJ1-4,TGCGCCAGCCGGCGACAGGGTGAGCGTGAAAACCTGTTTTTT,CASRRQGERENLFF
NA,TRBD1,TRBV6-1,TRBJ1-2,TGTGCCAGCGGACTAGACAGGGCCTATGGCTACACCTTC,CASGLDRAYGYTF
once,TRBD1,TRBV7-8,TRBJ1-5,TGTGCCAGCAGCTATGGACAGGGGGGTGGCAATCGGCCCCAGCATTTT,CASSYGQGGGNRPQHF
many,NA,TRBV4-1,TRBJ2-5,TGCGCCAGCAGCCAAGAGAACCAAGAGACCCAGTACTTC,CASSQENQETQYF
NA,TRBD1,TRBV24-1,TRBJ2-5,TGTGCCACCAGTGTTAAGGGGGCTGGTGCCCAGTACTTC,CATSVKGAGAQYF
many,NA,TRBV7-8,TRBJ2-2,TGTGCCAGCAGCTTAAGCAGACTAGTCACCGGGGAGCTGTTTTTT,CASSLSRLVTGELFF
many,NA,TRBV7-9,TRBJ2-5,TGTGCCAGCAGCTTATTCCTCGGAGAGACCCAGTACTTC,CASSLFLGETQYF
many,TRBD2,TRBV6-4,TRBJ2-2,TGTGCCAGCAGTTCAGGACTAGCTCGGGACACCGGGGAGCTGTTTTTT,CASSSGLARDTGELFF
many,TRBD2,TRBV7-2,TRBJ2-7,TGTGCCAGCAGCTTTAGCGGGAGGCTTAGCGAGCAGTACTTC,CASSFSGRLSEQYF
NA,NA,TRBV20-1,TRBJ2-3,TGCAGTGCTACCAGCGGGTCGAGCACAGATACGCAGTATTTT,CSATSGSSTDTQYF
many,NA,TRBV2,TRBJ1-1,TGTGCCAGCAGCCAACAGCGGAACACTGAAGCTTTCTTT,CASSQQRNTEAFF
many,TRBD2,TRBV3-1,TRBJ2-5,TGTGCCAGCAGCCCGTGGACTAGCGGGGACCAAGAGACCCAGTACTTC,CASSPWTSGDQETQYF
few,TRBD1,TRBV6-2/TRBV6-3,TRBJ1-1,TGTGCCAGCAGTACGGACAGGTGCACTGAATCTTTCTTT,CASSTDRCTESFF
NA,NA,TRBV2,TRBJ1-3,TGTGCCAGCAGTGAATATAGGGGGTCAAGTGGAAACACCATATATTTT,CASSEYRGSSGNTIYF
NA,NA,TRBV6-5,TRBJ1-2,TGTGCCAGCAGTTACTGGAGGGATTTTACGGACGGCTACACCTTC,CASSYWRDFTDGYTF
many,NA,TRBV4-1,TRBJ2-2,TGCGCCAGCAGCCGCTGGGGGGACGGTAACACCGGGGAGCTGTTTTTT,CASSRWGDGNTGELFF
many,TRBD2,TRBV4-1,TRBJ2-1,TGCGCCAGCAGCCGTTCCGGACTAGCGGGAGGTGAGCAGTTCTTC,CASSRSGLAGGEQFF
many,NA,TRBV5-4,TRBJ1-4,TGTGCCAGCAGCTTGGAGGGGGGCGAAAAACTGTTTTTT,CASSLEGGEKLFF
many,NA,TRBV24-1,TRBJ1-2,TGTGCCACCAGTCGGGGGGGGTATGGCTACACCTTC,CATSRGGYGYTF
many,NA,TRBV10-3,TRBJ1-3,TGTGCCTCCTCCAATCACGGGAGCCTGGGGGGAAACACCATATATTTT,CASSNHGSLGGNTIYF
many,NA,TRBV28,TRBJ2-5,TGTGCCAGCAGCTCCCCGTGGCAAGAGACCCAGTACTTC,CASSSPWQETQYF
few,NA,TRBV6-1,TRBJ2-7,TGTGCCAGCAGTGTGACAAGGGACTACGAGCAGTACTTC,CASSVTRDYEQYF
many,TRBD1,TRBV6-1,TRBJ1-4,TGTGCCAGCAATCAGGGGGGGCCGGTAGAAAAACTGTTTTTT,CASNQGGPVEKLFF
few,NA,TRBV10-3,TRBJ2-1,TGTGCCACCCAGGTAGCAGCGGTAGATGGCTCCTACAATGAGCAGTTCTTC,CATQVAAVDGSYNEQFF
many,NA,TRBV5-1,TRBJ1-2,TGCGCCAGCAGCTTGGATGAGACGTACTATGGCTACACCTTC,CASSLDETYYGYTF
many,TRBD1,TRBV5-6,TRBJ1-2,TGTGCCAGCAGCTTGACAGGGGGGGTCTATGGCTACACCTTC,CASSLTGGVYGYTF
few,NA,TRBV3-1,TRBJ2-5,TGTGCCAGCAGCCAGACAGCCGGCCAAGAGACCCAGTACTTC,CASSQTAGQETQYF
many,TRBD1,TRBV6-1,TRBJ2-7,TGTGCCAGCAGACCTTGGGGACAGAACTACGAGCAGTACTTC,CASRPWGQNYEQYF
many,NA,TRBV20-1,TRBJ2-2,TGCAGTGCTAGAGGAATAGTAGGGGAGCTGTTTTTT,CSARGIVGELFF
many,NA,TRBV24-1,TRBJ2-1,TGTGCCACCAGTGCCCCGGAGGTTTTTGAGCAGTTCTTC,CATSAPEVFEQFF
many,NA,TRBV6-1,TRBJ1-3,TGTGCCAGCACCCCAGCCAGCTCTGGAAACACCATATATTTT,CASTPASSGNTIYF
NA,TRBD2,TRBV27,TRBJ2-1,TGTGCCATGGGCCGGGGGGATCCCTACAATGAGCAGTTCTTC,CAMGRGDPYNEQFF
NA,TRBD1,TRBV6-1,TRBJ2-7,TGTGCAAGCATTCTTGACAGGGGGCACGAGCAGTACTTC,CASILDRGHEQYF
few,NA,TRBV30,TRBJ2-4,TGTGCCTGGAGTGGGGCGGGCTCTAAAAACATTCAGTACTTC,CAWSGAGSKNIQYF
many,TRBD2,TRBV20-1,TRBJ2-3,TGCAGCTCGTTAGCGGGAGGTACAGATACGCAGTATTTT,CSSLAGGTDTQYF
many,TRBD1,TRBV4-1,TRBJ2-7,TGCGCCAGCAGCCAAGATCGCAGGGGGTCGGAGCAGTACTTC,CASSQDRRGSEQYF
NA,TRBD2,TRBV20-1,TRBJ2-3,TGCAGTCTCACGCCACCTAGCGGGAGTTTAGATACGCAGTATTTT,CSLTPPSGSLDTQYF
NA,TRBD2,TRBV20-1,TRBJ2-7,TGCAGTTCGACAGTGGTTAGCGGGAGCGACGAGCAGTACTTC,CSSTVVSGSDEQYF
NA,NA,TRBV19,TRBJ1-6,TGTGCCAGTAGGATCGTTGGGGGAAGAGATTCACCCCTCCACTTT,CASRIVGGRDSPLHF
many,NA,TRBV18,TRBJ1-5,TGTGCCAGCCCCGGGGGGGGCAGACAGCCCCAGCATTTT,CASPGGGRQPQHF